This section outlines one TCR beta chain sequence together with its context. The data were obtained in a study of T cell changes during pregnancy in multiple sclerosis. Generated by immunoSEQ multiplex PCR, the TCRdb table keeps only in-frame clones and is missing some. The sample records roughly 70,000 clones, about 91% being singletons. Looked up from germline, CDR1 is SGHTA and CDR2 is FQGTGA. V was clipped by 1 base and J by 2 bases, with 10 bases between them. The CDR3 extends over 15 amino acids. The chain recombines TRBV7-3 with TRBJ2-3; D not certain. Material: peripheral blood, obtained in the first trimester of pregnancy. The clonotype was recovered from a female donor with multiple sclerosis, enrolled in a pregnancy study. The CDR3: CASSLRDSPTDTQYF. In nucleotides, the CDR3 is TGTGCCAGCAGCTTAAGAGACTCCCCCACAGATACGCAGTATTTT.